The 6 T cell receptor beta chains in this list originate from one sample, sequenced in a study of CD8 T cells in ankylosing spondylitis. Each CDR3 protein gets one entry after TCRdb re-called the 5' RACE reads with MiXCR. The sample consists of tens of thousands of distinct CDR3 sequences, 6.2% of them appearing once. Sequencing was carried out using synovial fluid, either unsorted or a sorted T cell fraction (not recorded which). The source of these receptors is a male donor with ankylosing spondylitis.

This clonotype was seen repeatedly, ten times or more. The chain employs TRBV28 and TRBJ1-1; D is unclear. Germline CDR1 and CDR2: MDHEN and SYDVKM. The CDR3 consists of 12 residues. Trimming pared 4 bases from V and 0 bases from J, leaving 3 bases between. CDR3 DNA: TGTGCCAGCAGTTACCTGAACACTGAAGCTTTCTTT. It specifies CASSYLNTEAFF.

This clonotype showed up just a few times. The V and J genes are TRBV19 and TRBJ2-1, with 7 bases aligning to TRBD2. CDR1 LNHDA and CDR2 SQIVND come from the germline V gene (reference sequence). This CDR3 is built from 16 residues. The V gene end was trimmed by 5 bases and the J gene end by 0 bases; junction bases not matched to a gene: 7. The CDR3 DNA sequence: TGTGCCAGTAGTGAGGCTAGCGGCGACTCCTACAATGAGCAGTTCTTC. Encoded protein: CASSEASGDSYNEQFF. The whole variable domain, remainder taken from reference TRBV19 and TRBJ2-1, is DGGITQSPKYLFRKEGQNVTLSCEQNLNHDAMYWYRQDPGQGLRLIYYSQIVNDFQKGDIAEGYSVSREKKESFPLTVTSAQKNPTAFYLCASSEASGDSYNEQFFGPGTRLTVL.

This clonotype occurred many times. This chain joins TRBV10-3 and TRBJ1-5, with 7 positions matching TRBD1. Per the germline V gene, CDR1 is ENHRY and CDR2 is SYGVKD. The trim removed 4 bases at V and 5 bases at J, leaving 2 bases unmatched. The CDR3 contains 13 residues. The CDR3 loop reads CAISGGTDQPQHF. The CDR3 DNA reads as TGTGCCATCAGTGGGGGGACAGATCAGCCCCAGCATTTT.

V is TRBV28 and J is TRBJ1-2; tentatively, D is TRBD1 (6 bases). CDR1 MDHEN and CDR2 SYDVKM come from the germline V gene. V lost 6 bases and J lost 4, with 15 bases in between. This CDR3 has 14 amino acids. CDR3 in DNA: TGTGCCAGCAGAAAGGGGGGCGCGCTCTATGGCTACACCTTC. Its translation: CASRKGGALYGYTF.

The DNA of the CDR3 is TGCAGTGCAGATCTCCGGACAGGGGTTATAGATACGCAGTATTTT. Residues: CSADLRTGVIDTQYF. The chain recombines TRBV20-1 with TRBJ2-3; 9 nucleotides line up with TRBD1. Germline loops: CDR1 DFQATT, CDR2 SNEGSKA (reference sequence). Trimming took 6 bases from V and 5 from J; bases not matched to a gene: 12. This CDR3 has 15 amino acids.

This sequence joins TRBV2 and TRBJ2-4; unclear D gene. V lost 2 bases and J lost 0, with 8 bases in between. The length of the CDR3 is 15 residues. Germline V CDR1 and CDR2: SNHLY, FYNNEI. CDR3 sequence (DNA): TGTGCCAGCAGTGAAATAGTACGAGCCAAAAACATTCAGTACTTC. Translating gives CASSEIVRAKNIQYF.